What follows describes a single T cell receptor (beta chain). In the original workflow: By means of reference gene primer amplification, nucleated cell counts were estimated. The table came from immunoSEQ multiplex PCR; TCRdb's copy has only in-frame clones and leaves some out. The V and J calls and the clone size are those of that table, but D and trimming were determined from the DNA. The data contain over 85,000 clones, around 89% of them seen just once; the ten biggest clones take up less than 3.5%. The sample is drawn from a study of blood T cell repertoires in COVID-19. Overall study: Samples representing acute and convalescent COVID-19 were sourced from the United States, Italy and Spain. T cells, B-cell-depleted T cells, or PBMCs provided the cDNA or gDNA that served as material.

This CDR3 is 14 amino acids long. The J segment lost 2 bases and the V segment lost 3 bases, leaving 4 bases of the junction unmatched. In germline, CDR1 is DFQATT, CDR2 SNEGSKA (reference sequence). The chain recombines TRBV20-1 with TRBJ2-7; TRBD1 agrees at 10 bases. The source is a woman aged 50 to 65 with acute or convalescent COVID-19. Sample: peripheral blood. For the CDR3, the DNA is TGCAGTGCTAGTGGACAGGGGGGAACCTACGAGCAGTACTTC. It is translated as CSASGQGGTYEQYF.